Presented here are 30 T cell receptor beta chains from one specimen sequenced in a study of CD8+ T cells in alopecia areata. RNA was extracted and reverse transcribed into cDNA as the sequencing template. Clones were sequenced by immunoSEQ multiplex PCR, and TCRdb holds only the in-frame ones, with some missing. The data show about 140,000 clones, approximately 60% seen once. Source material: CD8+ T cells sorted from blood. The receptors come from a human donor in good health.

The genes are TRBV4-1 and TRBJ2-5; D might be TRBD2 (5 bases). The germline V gene has CDR1 MGHRA and CDR2 YSYEKL. This CDR3 contains 18 residues. V was pared by 1 base and J by 5 bases, with 23 bases between. The CDR3 nucleotides read TGCGCCAGCAGCCAAGTAGGGAATTACCGGGATGTGGTTGAGACCCAGTACTTC. Translation gives CASSQVGNYRDVVETQYF.

This clone was recorded only once. This chain connects TRBV27 to TRBJ1-2, with 10 positions matching TRBD1. CDR3 length equals 14 residues. Per the germline V gene, CDR1 is MNHEY and CDR2 is SMNVEV (reference sequence). The ends lost 6 bases at V and 3 bases at J; junction bases unmatched: 4. The CDR3, as DNA: TGTGCCAGCAGCGACAGGGGGCTACACTATGGCTACACCTTC. Translation gives CASSDRGLHYGYTF.

The V gene is TRBV7-9, the J gene TRBJ1-2; D call uncertain. Germline CDR1 is SEHNR and CDR2 is FQNEAQ (reference sequence). The CDR3 has 11 amino acids. With 0 bases removed from V and 8 bases from J, the gap between germline ends came to 4 bases. In DNA, the CDR3 is TGTGCCAGCAGCTTAGCGCACGGCTACACCTTC. Its protein is CASSLAHGYTF.

The chain employs TRBV29-1 and TRBJ2-5; weak D call: TRBD1 (6 bases). V was shortened by 4 bases and J by 7 bases, with 10 bases between the two germline ends. This CDR3 region has 11 residues. Germline-derived CDR1 and CDR2 are SQVTM and ANQGSEA. CDR3 loop: CSVAQGLTQYF. CDR3 DNA sequence: TGCAGCGTTGCACAGGGCCTGACCCAGTACTTC.

This clone was counted only a few times. The chain links TRBV4-2 to TRBJ2-7; 7 bases map to TRBD2. Germline assignment: CDR1 LGHNA and CDR2 YNFKEQ. Losses at the gene ends were 3 bases for V and 4 bases for J; bases not matched to a gene: 3. CDR3 length: 13 residues. The CDR3 loop reads CASSHLAEYEQYF. In DNA form, the CDR3 reads TGTGCCAGCAGCCACCTAGCGGAGTACGAGCAGTACTTC.

The DNA for the CDR3 is TGTGCCAGCGGCACAGAGCTGGGGGGAGGCTACACCTTC. Translated, it gives CASGTELGGGYTF. This chain links TRBV28 with TRBJ1-2; perhaps TRBD1 as D (5 bases). The length of the CDR3 is 13 residues. CDR1 MDHEN and CDR2 SYDVKM come from the germline V gene. Trimming removed 8 bases from V and 8 bases from J, with 18 bases in between.

The chain carries TRBV7-9 and TRBJ1-4; 9 bases are a match to TRBD1. CDR1 is SEHNR, CDR2 FQNEAQ, per germline (reference sequence). The CDR3 has 16 amino acids. V dropped 4 bases and J dropped 5; count of bases not matched to a gene: 8. For the CDR3, the DNA is TGTGCCAGCAGCTCCGGTCGGGACAGGGAAAATGAAAAACTGTTTTTT. Protein sequence: CASSSGRDRENEKLFF.

This clone has just a few counts. The V gene is TRBV5-1, the J gene TRBJ2-1; D unclear. This CDR3 comprises 12 residues. V was pared by 0 bases and J by 9 bases, with 7 bases between. Per germline, CDR1 SGHRS and CDR2 YFSETQ. Here the CDR3 DNA reads TGCGCCAGCAGCTTGGCCCGGGTTGAGCAGTTCTTC. Protein: CASSLARVEQFF.

The rearrangement uses TRBV28 and TRBJ2-1; D is unclear. The CDR3 length is 13 residues. CDR1 and CDR2 (germline): MDHEN, SYDVKM. The V end lost 6 bases, the J end lost 6 bases, and 12 bases lay between the germline ends. The chain's CDR3 is CASRPITLNEQFF. The CDR3 bases are TGTGCCAGCAGGCCCATAACTCTCAATGAGCAGTTCTTC.

This clone appeared once. The V gene is TRBV5-1, the J gene TRBJ2-2; D is unclear. Germline-derived CDR1 and CDR2 are SGHRS and YFSETQ. The length of the CDR3 is 16 residues. The V gene lost 4 bases and the J gene lost 3 bases, with 16 bases spanning the gap. In nucleotides, the CDR3 is TGCGCCAGCAGCAAGATAGACATAGTTGACACCGGGGAGCTGTTTTTT. Translation gives CASSKIDIVDTGELFF. The variable domain in full, with the rest retrieved from reference TRBV5-1 and TRBJ2-2, is KAGVTQTPRYLIKTRGQQVTLSCSPISGHRSVSWYQQTPGQGLQFLFEYFSETQRNKGNFPGRFSGRQFSNSRSEMNVSTLELGDSALYLCASSKIDIVDTGELFFGEGSRLTVL.

CDR3: CATSRAAKGAGYTF. CDR3 sequence (DNA): TGTGCCACCAGCAGAGCGGCGAAGGGGGCTGGCTACACCTTC. The genes are TRBV15 and TRBJ1-2, with 7 bases lining up with TRBD1. V lost 1 base, J lost 7 bases, and 6 bases stayed unmatched. The CDR3 has 14 amino acids. Germline V gene data show CDR1 as LNHNV and CDR2 as YYDKDF (reference sequence). Looking up the rest from reference TRBV15 and TRBJ1-2 gives the full variable domain: DAMVIQNPRYQVTQFGKPVTLSCSQTLNHNVMYWYQQKSSQAPKLLFHYYDKDFNNEADTPDNFQSRRPNTSFCFLDIRSPGLGDTAMYLCATSRAAKGAGYTFGSGTRLTVV.

The CDR3, as DNA: TGCGCCAGCAGTGTTTCAGTCCCCTACGAGCAGTACTTC. It specifies CASSVSVPYEQYF. V usage is TRBV10-2 and J usage is TRBJ2-7; D gene uncertain. The CDR3 runs 13 residues. Germline V CDR1 and CDR2: WSHSY, SAAADI. Between the trimmed V and J ends, which lost 4 bases and 2 bases, there was a span of 9 bases.

This chain connects TRBV7-9 to TRBJ2-1; D may be TRBD2 (6 bases). The CDR3 consists of 15 residues. Germline V gene lookup returns CDR1 SEHNR and CDR2 FQNEAQ (reference sequence). V lost 0 bases to trimming and J lost 10 bases, with 16 bases between them. The CDR3 loop reads CASSLAVGSSEEQFF. For the CDR3, the DNA is TGTGCCAGCAGCTTAGCGGTCGGGAGTTCAGAAGAGCAGTTCTTC.

The chain uses TRBV20-1 and TRBJ1-1; D not resolved. CDR3 length: 9 amino acids. Germline CDR1 is DFQATT and CDR2 is SNEGSKA (reference sequence). Trimming took 7 bases from V and 5 from J, leaving 5 bases between them. CDR3 amino acids: CSDPTEAFF. DNA for the CDR3: TGCAGTGACCCAACTGAAGCTTTCTTT.

CDR3 in amino acids: CASSETTRTYEQYF. The CDR3 nucleotides read TGTGCCAGCAGTGAGACCACAAGGACCTACGAGCAGTACTTC. The chain is built from TRBV25-1 and TRBJ2-7; D is uncertain. The germline CDR1 and CDR2 sequences are MGHDK and SYGVNS. Deletions cut 3 bases from V and 2 bases from J, with 11 bases between. The CDR3 consists of 14 residues.

Concerning this clone: The sample has other DNA sequences that encode this CDR3 too. This sequence joins TRBV29-1 and TRBJ1-2; 7 bases line up with TRBD1. V shed 6 bases, J shed 8 bases, and the junction held 6 bases outside the gene matches. Germline V gives CDR1 SQVTM, CDR2 ANQGSEA. The CDR3 is 11 residues long. The CDR3 coding sequence is TGCAGCGTACAGGGGAGGAACGGCTACACCTTC. Translation gives CSVQGRNGYTF.

The gene calls are TRBV30 and TRBJ2-1; D gene uncertain. Looked up from germline, CDR1 is GTSNPN and CDR2 is SVGIG (reference sequence). Trimming pared 7 bases from V and 0 bases from J, leaving 10 bases between. This CDR3 region has 13 residues. CDR3 protein: CAFMTSSYNEQFF. Here the CDR3 DNA reads TGTGCCTTTATGACAAGCTCCTACAATGAGCAGTTCTTC.

CDR3 bases: TGTGCCAGCAGCGATCCGGGACAGGGGCTTTTAGAGACCCAGTACTTC. It specifies CASSDPGQGLLETQYF. The rearrangement uses TRBV2 and TRBJ2-5, with 10 bases matching TRBD1. This CDR3 comprises 16 residues. The V gene's germline CDR1 is SNHLY and CDR2 FYNNEI. V lost 6 bases, J lost 4 bases, and 11 bases stayed unmatched.

J is TRBJ2-1 and V is TRBV7-9; D possibly corresponds to TRBD2 (6 bases). CDR3 length: 13 amino acids. Trimming removed 4 bases at V and 7 bases at J, with 11 bases between. Germline loops: CDR1 SEHNR, CDR2 FQNEAQ (reference sequence). DNA for the CDR3: TGTGCCAGCAGCTCGGGTGGGAGGAATGAGCAGTTCTTC. Translated, it gives CASSSGGRNEQFF.

The chain carries TRBV28 and TRBJ2-7; 7 nucleotides match TRBD1. Trimming took 6 bases from V and 0 from J; bases not matched to a gene: 11. CDR3 length: 16 residues. Germline CDR1 reads MDHEN; CDR2 reads SYDVKM. The CDR3 DNA reads TGTGCCAGCAGCGAGGACCGGGACAGAAACTCCTACGAGCAGTACTTC. This codes for CASSEDRDRNSYEQYF.

The J gene is TRBJ2-5, the V gene TRBV6-1, with TRBD1 matching over 9 bases. After removal of 10 bases from V and 7 bases from J, the junction contained 7 bases not matched to a gene. Germline V lookup: CDR1 MNHNS, CDR2 SASEGT. The length of the CDR3 is 12 residues. Here the CDR3 DNA reads TGTGCCACCTGGGACAGGGCTGGGACCCAGTACTTC. This sequence encodes CATWDRAGTQYF.

In this sample, this clone turned up once. The V call is TRBV6-1, the J call TRBJ1-1, with 7 bases that match TRBD1. Germline-derived CDR1 and CDR2 are MNHNS and SASEGT. The junction had 2 bases not matched to a gene; V was cut back by 0 bases and J by 1 base. CDR3 length: 15 amino acids. CDR3 sequence: CASSEATGANTEAFF. The CDR3 coding sequence is TGTGCCAGCAGTGAAGCTACAGGGGCGAACACTGAAGCTTTCTTT.

DNA for the CDR3: TGTGCCAGCAACCCGACAGGGAAGGGTGAAAAACTGTTTTTT. This translates into CASNPTGKGEKLFF. The chain joins TRBV7-8 to TRBJ1-4; TRBD1 matches at 7 bases. CDR1 SGHVS and CDR2 FQNEAQ come from the germline V gene. J lost 7 bases, V lost 7 bases, and 9 bases had no gene match. The CDR3 extends over 14 amino acids.

The chain has TRBV7-9 and TRBJ2-7; TRBD2 matches 11 bases. With V trimmed by 0 bases and J by 4 bases, 2 bases remained unmatched. The CDR3 is 15 residues long. The germline CDR1 and CDR2 sequences are SEHNR and FQNEAQ (reference sequence). The DNA for the CDR3 is TGTGCCAGCAGCTTAGCTCTAGCGGGAGGATACGAGCAGTACTTC. The encoded protein is CASSLALAGGYEQYF.

The chain is built from TRBV10-2 and TRBJ2-5; D unresolved. Trimming removed 5 bases at V and 1 base at J, with 8 bases between. This CDR3 contains 13 residues. Germline V lookup: CDR1 WSHSY, CDR2 SAAADI. CDR3 in DNA: TGCGCCAGCAGTCCGAGCTCCCAAGAGACCCAGTACTTC. Protein sequence: CASSPSSQETQYF.

V gene TRBV7-9 combines with J gene TRBJ1-2; a possible D gene is TRBD1 (5 bases). CDR3 length: 12 amino acids. Trimming removed 2 bases from V and 14 bases from J, with 15 bases in between. Germline V gene data show CDR1 as SEHNR and CDR2 as FQNEAQ (reference sequence). For the CDR3, the DNA is TGTGCCAGCAGCTTACCGGGGGACGGGCTGACCTTC. It is translated as CASSLPGDGLTF.

This rearrangement joins TRBV7-2 to TRBJ2-6; the D gene is possibly TRBD2 (6 bases). Trimming removed 6 bases from V and 4 bases from J, with 16 bases in between. The CDR3 covers 16 residues. Per germline, CDR1 SGHTA and CDR2 FQGNSA. CDR3 in amino acids: CASRPGGGPGANVLTF. In DNA form, the CDR3 reads TGTGCCAGCAGGCCCGGGGGTGGGCCGGGGGCCAACGTCCTGACTTTC. Based on the CDR3 plus reference TRBV7-2 and TRBJ2-6, the full variable domain is GAGVSQSPSNKVTEKGKDVELRCDPISGHTALYWYRQSLGQGLEFLIYFQGNSAPDKSGLPSDRFSAERTGGSVSTLTIQRTQQEDSAVYLCASRPGGGPGANVLTFGAGSRLTVL.

Concerning this clone: The identical CDR3 is also encoded by other nucleotide sequences in the sample. CDR3 region: CASSLVYEQYF. CDR3 nucleotides: TGTGCCAGCAGCTTAGTCTACGAGCAGTACTTC. The rearrangement links TRBV11-2 to TRBJ2-7; no reliable D call. The ends were cut back, 1 base at V and 3 bases at J, with 1 base in the middle. There are 11 residues in the CDR3. The germline V gene has CDR1 SGHAT and CDR2 FQNNGV.

The chain couples TRBV7-9 to TRBJ2-3, with D perhaps TRBD2 (5 bases). V lost 5 bases to trimming and J lost 6 bases, with 15 bases between them. CDR1 is SEHNR and CDR2 is FQNEAQ in the germline V gene (reference sequence). The CDR3 spans 14 residues. Written as DNA, the CDR3 is TGTGCCAGCAGCCCCCCGGAGAGGGTGGATACGCAGTATTTT. Translating it yields CASSPPERVDTQYF.

The chain joins TRBV4-1 to TRBJ1-1; D not resolved. The CDR3 extends over 14 amino acids. With 4 bases removed from V and 4 bases from J, the gap between germline ends came to 13 bases. CDR1 is MGHRA and CDR2 is YSYEKL in the germline V gene. CDR3: CASSPRESGTEAFF. The CDR3 region has the DNA TGCGCCAGCAGCCCAAGAGAGTCCGGCACTGAAGCTTTCTTT.